These 31 T cell receptor beta chains originate from one sample sequenced in a study of blood T cell repertoires in COVID-19. Data came from immunoSEQ multiplex PCR; TCRdb stores just in-frame clones and leaves some out. The data hold more than 200,000 clones, with 65% to 80% observed a single time. The source material was peripheral blood. The receptors originated from a woman aged 40 to 50 with active or convalescent COVID-19.

This clone was counted once. The V gene is TRBV9, the J gene TRBJ1-3; TRBD1 matches 8 bases. J lost 3 bases, V lost 2 bases, and 7 bases had no gene match. The germline CDR1 and CDR2 sequences are SGDLS and YYNGEE. The CDR3 loop spans 16 amino acids. CDR3 amino acids: CASSVMAGGNGNTIYF. CDR3 sequence (DNA): TGTGCCAGCAGCGTCATGGCAGGGGGCAATGGAAACACCATATATTTT. Drawing the rest from reference TRBV9 and TRBJ1-3, the complete variable domain is DSGVTQTPKHLITATGQRVTLRCSPRSGDLSVYWYQQSLDQGLQFLIQYYNGEERAKGNILERFSAQQFPDLHSELNLSSLELGDSALYFCASSVMAGGNGNTIYFGEGSWLTVV.

V and J are TRBV5-4 and TRBJ2-7; a possible D gene is TRBD2 (6 bases). With 2 bases removed from V and 5 bases from J, the gap between germline ends came to 14 bases. CDR1 and CDR2 from the germline V gene are SGHNT and YYREEE (reference sequence). This CDR3 spans 14 amino acids. DNA of the CDR3: TGTGCCAGCAGCTTTTCGGGAGCCGACCACGAGCAGTACTTC. Translating gives CASSFSGADHEQYF.

The chain uses TRBV23-1 and TRBJ1-1, with D maybe TRBD1 (5 bases). TRBV23-1 is filed as an ORF, its function uncertain. The length of the CDR3 is 15 residues. V dropped 6 bases and J dropped 0 bases, with 14 bases sitting between them. The CDR3 nucleotides read TGCGCCAGCAGCGGCAGGGCTCTCATGAACACTGAAGCTTTCTTT. This codes for CASSGRALMNTEAFF.

This clone was seen once. The junction departs from germline at one end; a sequencing error may be responsible. The rearrangement links TRBV5-1 to TRBJ2-1; D is perhaps TRBD2 (7 bases). Per the germline V gene, CDR1 is SGHRS and CDR2 is YFSETQ. This CDR3 comprises 16 residues. In DNA form, the CDR3 reads TGCGCCAGCTGCTTTGCGGGGGCCACCTCCTACAATGAGCAGTTCTTC. This gives the protein CASCFAGATSYNEQFF.

The chain has TRBV11-2 and TRBJ1-1; D possibly corresponds to TRBD1 (6 bases). This CDR3 has 14 amino acids. In germline, CDR1 is SGHAT, CDR2 FQNNGV. V gave up 5 bases and J gave up 4 bases, with 14 bases separating them. CDR3 region: CASSPQGWTTEAFF. CDR3 sequence (DNA): TGTGCCAGCAGCCCACAGGGTTGGACCACTGAAGCTTTCTTT.

The chain combines TRBV10-3 with TRBJ1-6, with 10 positions matching TRBD1. With 3 bases clipped from V and 10 bases from J, the junction kept 12 bases outside the gene matches. This CDR3 contains 17 residues. Germline CDR1 is ENHRY and CDR2 is SYGVKD. In nucleotides, the CDR3 is TGTGCCATCAGTGACCCGGGACAGGGGCCGAGATTGTCACCCCTCCACTTT. Its protein product is CAISDPGQGPRLSPLHF.

The V call is TRBV28, the J call TRBJ1-6; 9 nucleotides align to TRBD1. Looked up from germline, CDR1 is MDHEN and CDR2 is SYDVKM. After removal of 1 base from V and 7 bases from J, the junction contained 2 bases not matched to a gene. The CDR3 runs 15 residues. CDR3 in amino acids: CASSLSDRGNSPLHF. The CDR3 DNA follows: TGTGCCAGCAGTTTATCTGACAGGGGGAATTCACCCCTCCACTTT.

The chain is built from TRBV27 and TRBJ2-3; 10 bases line up with TRBD2. The junction had 13 bases not matched to a gene; V was cut back by 5 bases and J by 2 bases. The CDR3 consists of 18 residues. CDR1 is MNHEY and CDR2 is SMNVEV in the germline V gene (reference sequence). The CDR3 here is CASSPRPRAGGYTDTQYF. The CDR3 nucleotides read TGTGCCAGCAGTCCTCGACCGAGAGCGGGGGGGTACACAGATACGCAGTATTTT.

This chain uses TRBV4-1 with TRBJ1-6; D might be TRBD1 (5 bases). The CDR3 is made up of 15 amino acids. V gave up 1 base and J gave up 10 bases, with 14 bases separating them. Looked up from germline, CDR1 is MGHRA and CDR2 is YSYEKL. The CDR3 sequence is CASSQGRAGRSPLHF. The CDR3 region has the DNA TGCGCCAGCAGCCAAGGGAGGGCAGGGAGGTCACCCCTCCACTTT.

This clone showed up just a few times. The rearrangement joins TRBV5-1 to TRBJ1-2; possible D gene TRBD1, 6 bases. CDR1 is SGHRS and CDR2 is YFSETQ in the germline V gene. There are 14 residues in the CDR3. Trimming stripped 1 base from V and 3 bases from J, with 10 bases between. The CDR3 is CASSLLQGHYGYTF. The CDR3 region has the DNA TGCGCCAGCAGCTTGCTGCAGGGGCACTATGGCTACACCTTC. Filled out from reference TRBV5-1 and TRBJ1-2, the complete variable domain reads KAGVTQTPRYLIKTRGQQVTLSCSPISGHRSVSWYQQTPGQGLQFLFEYFSETQRNKGNFPGRFSGRQFSNSRSEMNVSTLELGDSALYLCASSLLQGHYGYTFGSGTRLTVV.

The chain is built from TRBV5-6 and TRBJ2-3; 10 bases match TRBD2. The CDR3 has 19 residues. The germline V gene encodes CDR1 SGHDT and CDR2 YYEEEE. The ends lost 4 bases at V and 1 base at J; junction bases unmatched: 15. CDR3 sequence reads: CASSPMVAGGHRGTDTQYF. For the CDR3, the DNA is TGTGCCAGCAGCCCGATGGTAGCGGGGGGTCACCGGGGCACAGATACGCAGTATTTT.

The genes are TRBV12-3 or TRBV12-4 and TRBJ1-1; D gene uncertain. This CDR3 spans 12 amino acids. V lost 6 bases, J lost 8 bases, and 13 bases lay in between. The CDR3 here is CASSAVAREAFF. In nucleotides, the CDR3 is TGTGCCAGCAGCGCCGTGGCCAGAGAAGCTTTCTTT.

The chain combines TRBV9 with TRBJ1-3; 7 bases map to TRBD1. Looked up from germline, CDR1 is SGDLS and CDR2 is YYNGEE. The CDR3 is 14 amino acids. V was clipped by 3 bases and J by 4 bases; unmatched bases: 4. CDR3 in amino acids: CASSDTGAGNTIYF. The CDR3 region has the DNA TGTGCCAGCAGCGATACAGGGGCCGGAAACACCATATATTTT.

The chain couples TRBV6-5 to TRBJ2-3; 11 bases agree with TRBD2. V was clipped by 6 bases and J by 9 bases; unmatched bases: 11. CDR3 size: 15 residues. The germline gives CDR1 MNHEY, CDR2 SVGAGI. The CDR3 sequence: CASRTGTSGPGTQYF. CDR3 nucleotide sequence: TGTGCCAGCAGAACCGGGACTAGCGGCCCGGGCACGCAGTATTTT.

CDR3 DNA: TGTGCCAGCAGCTCCCGGGGTGGACTAACGGCAGATACGCAGTATTTT. Protein: CASSSRGGLTADTQYF. The rearrangement links TRBV7-9 to TRBJ2-3; a possible D gene is TRBD2 (6 bases). V was shortened by 4 bases and J by 4 bases, with 18 bases between the two germline ends. CDR3 length: 16 residues. Per the germline V gene, CDR1 is SEHNR and CDR2 is FQNEAQ (reference sequence).

The J gene is TRBJ1-1, the V gene TRBV11-2, with a tentative D call TRBD1 (5 bases). This CDR3 region has 13 residues. CDR1 SGHAT and CDR2 FQNNGV come from the germline V gene. The V gene lost 3 bases and the J gene lost 4 bases, with 9 bases spanning the gap. CDR3 bases: TGTGCCAGCAGCTTGGGGGAGGGCACTGAAGCTTTCTTT. Translating gives CASSLGEGTEAFF.

The chain uses TRBV9 and TRBJ2-1, with D perhaps matching TRBD2 (6 bases). Germline CDR1 and CDR2: SGDLS and YYNGEE. This CDR3 comprises 14 residues. Trimming cost V 3 bases and J 1 base, with 8 bases left between them. The CDR3, as DNA: TGTGCCAGCAGCGCGGGACTTTCCTACAATGAGCAGTTCTTC. Translated: CASSAGLSYNEQFF.

About this clone: The junction departs from the called germline gene at one end, perhaps through a read error. The chain couples TRBV5-1 to TRBJ1-3; D is undetermined. Germline V lookup: CDR1 SGHRS, CDR2 YFSETQ. This CDR3 is built from 15 residues. CDR3 DNA: TGCGCCAGCAGCTTGGCTCCCCCCGCTGGAGACACCATATATTTT. Protein product: CASSLAPPAGDTIYF.

V is TRBV28 and J is TRBJ1-1, with D possibly TRBD1 on 5 matching bases. Trimming stripped 5 bases from V and 5 bases from J, with 15 bases between. Germline lookup yields CDR1 MDHEN and CDR2 SYDVKM. This CDR3 has 14 amino acids. In DNA form, the CDR3 reads TGTGCCAGCAGTAGGGGCGGTGGGCTGACTGAAGCTTTCTTT. It yields the protein CASSRGGGLTEAFF.

The chain links TRBV6-2 or TRBV6-3 to TRBJ1-4; D unclear. The CDR3 is made up of 13 amino acids. Germline V lookup: CDR1 MNHEY, CDR2 SVGEGT. The ends were cut back, 6 bases at V and 7 bases at J, with 12 bases in the middle. CDR3: CASSPSGIEKLFF. DNA of the CDR3: TGTGCCAGCAGCCCCTCGGGGATTGAAAAACTGTTTTTT.

The chain joins TRBV29-1 to TRBJ1-4, with a weak D call TRBD1 (5 bases). Germline values: CDR1 SQVTM, CDR2 ANQGSEA. The CDR3 sequence is 14 residues long. Trimming left V 5 bases short and J 8 bases short, with 18 bases between. The CDR3 DNA sequence: TGCAGCGTTTCGGTGGGGGGGGAGTTCGAAAAACTGTTTTTT. This encodes CSVSVGGEFEKLFF.

The chain recombines TRBV12-2 with TRBJ1-2; the table assigns TRBD1, which was not confirmed against the DNA. TRBV12-2 corresponds to a pseudogene. The CDR3 extends over 17 amino acids. CDR3: CASRLNNLGQDRYGYTF. DNA for the CDR3: TGTGCAAGTCGCTTAAATAATCTCGGACAGGATCGCTATGGCTACACCTTC.

The chain employs TRBV6-6 and TRBJ1-4, with 7 bases matching TRBD1. V dropped 6 bases and J dropped 5; count of bases not matched to a gene: 9. Germline CDR1 and CDR2: MNHNY and SVGAGI (reference sequence). The length of the CDR3 is 15 residues. The CDR3, as DNA: TGTGCCAGCAGAAGATGGACAGGAGGGAATGAAAAACTGTTTTTT. Amino acid sequence: CASRRWTGGNEKLFF.

V gene TRBV20-1 combines with J gene TRBJ1-2; a possible D gene is TRBD1 (6 bases). The germline CDR1 and CDR2 sequences are DFQATT and SNEGSKA (reference sequence). V shed 3 bases and J shed 3 bases, with 8 bases lying between them. There are 12 residues in the CDR3. CDR3: CSASRTDYGYTF. As DNA, the CDR3 is TGCAGTGCTAGTAGGACAGACTATGGCTACACCTTC.

V usage is TRBV6-5 and J usage is TRBJ1-1; TRBD1 is a possible D gene (6 bases). This CDR3 has 15 residues. Germline-derived CDR1 and CDR2 are MNHEY and SVGAGI. V lost 0 bases to trimming and J lost 1 base, with 9 bases between them. The CDR3 DNA follows: TGTGCCAGCAGTTACTCCTTGACAGGGAACACTGAAGCTTTCTTT. It translates to CASSYSLTGNTEAFF.

This clone was seen at least ten times. Within the sample, other DNA sequences also encode this same CDR3. This chain links TRBV2 with TRBJ1-5; D gene uncertain. The CDR3 loop spans 12 amino acids. Germline V gives CDR1 SNHLY, CDR2 FYNNEI. V lost 6 bases to trimming and J lost 1 base, with 4 bases between them. Here the CDR3 DNA reads TGTGCCAGCAGGCGAAGCAATCAGCCCCAGCATTTT. Its translation: CASRRSNQPQHF.

On this clone: Other nucleotide sequences in the sample specify the same CDR3. The chain recombines TRBV28 with TRBJ1-1; tentative D call: TRBD1 (5 bases). This CDR3 region has 14 residues. Germline CDR1 MDHEN, CDR2 SYDVKM. Trimming took off 2 bases at V and 5 bases at J, with 12 bases between the two ends. The DNA of the CDR3 is TGTGCCAGCAGTTTACGACAGTTGGGGACTGAAGCTTTCTTT. Translation gives CASSLRQLGTEAFF.

The chain couples TRBV3-1 (or the pseudogene TRBV3-2) to TRBJ1-1, with D unresolved. The CDR3 has 17 amino acids. V lost 4 bases and J 1 base, leaving 19 bases between the germline ends. Germline V gene lookup returns CDR1 LGHDT and CDR2 YNNKEL (reference sequence). The chain's CDR3 is CASSLNVHSQTNTEAFF. In DNA form, the CDR3 reads TGTGCCAGCAGCCTGAACGTTCACAGCCAGACGAACACTGAAGCTTTCTTT.

V and J are TRBV30 and TRBJ1-1; 10 nucleotides match TRBD1. The trim removed 0 bases at V and 2 bases at J, leaving 9 bases unmatched. The CDR3 extends over 17 amino acids. The germline V gene encodes CDR1 GTSNPN and CDR2 SVGIG (reference sequence). CDR3 loop: CAWSVPGTGVVNTEAFF. CDR3 coding DNA: TGTGCCTGGAGTGTACCTGGGACAGGGGTGGTCAACACTGAAGCTTTCTTT.

The J gene is TRBJ1-1, the V gene TRBV5-8; 11 nucleotides align to TRBD1. The CDR3 runs 12 residues. CDR1 and CDR2 from the germline V gene are SGHTS and YDEGEE. V was pared by 4 bases and J by 12 bases, with 5 bases of the junction left unmatched. CDR3 loop: CASSIGQGATFF. The CDR3 coding sequence is TGTGCCAGCAGCATCGGACAGGGGGCGACTTTCTTT.

The chain recombines TRBV9 with TRBJ2-3; 7 bases are a match to TRBD1. Trimming took 0 bases from V and 2 from J; bases not matched to a gene: 3. The CDR3 runs 15 residues. CDR1 is SGDLS, CDR2 YYNGEE, per germline. For the CDR3, the DNA is TGTGCCAGCAGCGTAGTTGGGACAGACACAGATACGCAGTATTTT. Protein: CASSVVGTDTDTQYF.